A selection of T cell receptor beta chains follows, all from one sample in a study of cytomegalovirus exposure and HLA in healthy donors. TCRdb's copy holds only in-frame clones and misses some; the assay was immunoSEQ multiplex PCR. This sample has around 170,000 clones, with roughly 70% found just once. The sequencing sample was made of PBMCs. All receptors derive from a girl aged 10-17 years in good health and CMV-seronegative. The CDR3 runs from the conserved cysteine through the conserved F or W. The order of the fields is D gene, J gene, clone size, V gene, CDR3 DNA, CDR3 protein. The D gene is left open where the match is weak. Expanded clones are given a class, and other clones once, few, many or no size at all.

D: TRBD2
J: TRBJ2-2
size: NA
V: TRBV18
DNA: TGTGCCAGCTCACCCGGTCTAGCGGGGGTCACCGGGGAGCTGTTTTTT
CDR3: CASSPGLAGVTGELFF

D: NA
J: TRBJ1-4
size: NA
V: TRBV19
DNA: TGTGCCAGTAGTATCTTGTTCGGTGGAAAACTGTTTTTT
CDR3: CASSILFGGKLFF

D: NA
J: TRBJ1-1
size: NA
V: TRBV2
DNA: TGTGCCAGCACTATGAGCGTGAACACTGAAGCTTTCTTT
CDR3: CASTMSVNTEAFF

D: TRBD1
J: TRBJ2-4
size: NA
V: TRBV5-1
DNA: TGCGCCAGCAGCCCGCTGGACAGGCTCAAAAACATTCAGTACTTC
CDR3: CASSPLDRLKNIQYF

D: NA
J: TRBJ2-7
size: NA
V: TRBV11-2
DNA: TGTGCCAGCAGCCGTGACACCAACGAGCAGTACTTC
CDR3: CASSRDTNEQYF

D: TRBD1
J: TRBJ2-7
size: few
V: TRBV30
DNA: TGTGCCTGGAGTGTAAGAGGGACAGGGATGTACGAGCAGTACTTC
CDR3: CAWSVRGTGMYEQYF

D: NA
J: TRBJ2-1
size: NA
V: TRBV7-3
DNA: TGTGCCAGCAGCCCCGGTCTTAGTGCCACCTATTACAATGAGCAGTTCTTC
CDR3: CASSPGLSATYYNEQFF

D: NA
J: TRBJ1-1
size: NA
V: TRBV7-9
DNA: TGTGCCAGCAGCTTAACCGACTTAGGAGTTGAAGCTTTCTTT
CDR3: CASSLTDLGVEAFF

D: NA
J: TRBJ1-6
size: NA
V: TRBV6-1
DNA: TGTGCCAGCAGCTATGGGGGGAGGATGTCTTCACCCCTCCACTTT
CDR3: CASSYGGRMSSPLHF

D: NA
J: TRBJ2-1
size: few
V: TRBV19
DNA: TGTGCCAGTACCCACAAGGCCGGGTCGGAGCAGTTCTTC
CDR3: CASTHKAGSEQFF

D: NA
J: TRBJ2-7
size: NA
V: TRBV29-1
DNA: TGCAGCGCCCGGGACACATCCTACGAGCAGTACTTC
CDR3: CSARDTSYEQYF

D: NA
J: TRBJ1-1
size: NA
V: TRBV5-1
DNA: TGCGCCAGCAGCTTGCCGACGGGCACTGAAGCTTTCTTT
CDR3: CASSLPTGTEAFF

D: NA
J: TRBJ1-2
size: NA
V: TRBV30
DNA: TGTGCCTGGAGTGTAGGACAGTGGGACTATGGCTACACCTTC
CDR3: CAWSVGQWDYGYTF

D: TRBD1
J: TRBJ1-6
size: NA
V: TRBV2
DNA: TGTGCCAGCAGTACAGGGGCGGATTCACCCCTCCACTTT
CDR3: CASSTGADSPLHF

D: TRBD1
J: TRBJ1-4
size: NA
V: TRBV6-1
DNA: TGTGCCAGCAGAACAGGGGATGGGAATGAAAAACTGTTTTTT
CDR3: CASRTGDGNEKLFF

D: NA
J: TRBJ2-2
size: NA
V: TRBV10-3
DNA: TGTGCCAGCAACGGCCTAGCGTCGACCGGGGAGCTGTTTTTT
CDR3: CASNGLASTGELFF

D: TRBD1
J: TRBJ1-2
size: once
V: TRBV7-9
DNA: TGTGCCAGCAGCTTAGATGCAGGGGGACGGGGCTACACCTTC
CDR3: CASSLDAGGRGYTF

D: NA
J: TRBJ1-5
size: NA
V: TRBV7-9
DNA: TGTGCCAGCAGCTTAGGCAGTCAGCCCCAGCATTTT
CDR3: CASSLGSQPQHF

D: NA
J: TRBJ1-4
size: NA
V: TRBV19
DNA: TGTGCCAGTAGTCCGGACTTATGGGAAAAACTGTTTTTT
CDR3: CASSPDLWEKLFF

D: TRBD1
J: TRBJ2-7
size: NA
V: TRBV5-1
DNA: TGCGCCAGCAGCGCGTCACGAGGGGGCCACTCCTACGAGCAGTACTTC
CDR3: CASSASRGGHSYEQYF

D: NA
J: TRBJ1-1
size: NA
V: TRBV5-1
DNA: TGCGCCAGCAGTTTGGTCGATACAGGCCCCATCGCTGAAGCTTTCTTT
CDR3: CASSLVDTGPIAEAFF

D: NA
J: TRBJ2-5
size: NA
V: TRBV29-1
DNA: TGCAGCGTTGAACACTCTATAAGGGGAACCCAGTACTTC
CDR3: CSVEHSIRGTQYF

D: NA
J: TRBJ1-2
size: NA
V: TRBV5-5
DNA: TGTGCCAGCAGGATGTCGGGGGGCGCAGACTATGGCTACACCTTC
CDR3: CASRMSGGADYGYTF

D: NA
J: TRBJ1-6
size: NA
V: TRBV19
DNA: TGTGCCAGTAGCCCCGGGGTTGGGGTAACTAATTCACCCCTCCACTTT
CDR3: CASSPGVGVTNSPLHF

D: NA
J: TRBJ1-2
size: NA
V: TRBV6-1
DNA: TGTGCCAGCAGGACAGGTATTAACTATGGCTACACCTTC
CDR3: CASRTGINYGYTF

D: NA
J: TRBJ1-1
size: NA
V: TRBV7-9
DNA: TGTGCCAGCAGCTTCTCCGACAGGGAAGCTTTCTTT
CDR3: CASSFSDREAFF

D: NA
J: TRBJ1-1
size: NA
V: TRBV12-5
DNA: TGTGCTAGTGGTTTGAGGAGCGGGGTTGAGAACACTGAAGCTTTCTTT
CDR3: CASGLRSGVENTEAFF

D: NA
J: TRBJ1-1
size: NA
V: TRBV14
DNA: TGTGCCAGCAGCCAAGATCTTTCTGCGGCTGAAGCTTTCTTT
CDR3: CASSQDLSAAEAFF

D: NA
J: TRBJ1-2
size: NA
V: TRBV7-9
DNA: TGTGCCAGCAGCTTAGAACCAGGGGGCTACACCTTC
CDR3: CASSLEPGGYTF

D: TRBD1
J: TRBJ1-2
size: once
V: TRBV10-3
DNA: TGTGCCATCAGTGAGGAAGCAAGGGGGCATGGCTACACCTTC
CDR3: CAISEEARGHGYTF

D: TRBD1
J: TRBJ1-6
size: NA
V: TRBV10-1
DNA: TGCGCCAGCAGTGTGACAGGGACGCTTTCACCCCTCCACTTT
CDR3: CASSVTGTLSPLHF

D: TRBD1
J: TRBJ2-7
size: NA
V: TRBV6-1
DNA: TGTGCCACTACGGACAGGGGCTACGAGCAGTACTTC
CDR3: CATTDRGYEQYF

D: NA
J: TRBJ2-7
size: NA
V: TRBV6-1
DNA: TGTGCCAGTTTCGACAGGCCAGGAGAGCAGTACTTC
CDR3: CASFDRPGEQYF

D: TRBD1
J: TRBJ2-1
size: NA
V: TRBV11-2
DNA: TGTGCCAGCAGCGAACAGACAGGGACATTCTCCTACAATGAGCAGTTCTTC
CDR3: CASSEQTGTFSYNEQFF

D: NA
J: TRBJ1-1
size: NA
V: TRBV6-1
DNA: TGTGCCAGCAGTCCCCCGGGTTCGAGTGCTTTCTTT
CDR3: CASSPPGSSAFF

D: NA
J: TRBJ1-5
size: NA
V: TRBV4-1
DNA: TGCGCCAGCAGCCAGCCGACGGGAAATCAGCCCCAGCATTTT
CDR3: CASSQPTGNQPQHF

D: TRBD2
J: TRBJ2-1
size: once
V: TRBV5-6
DNA: TGTGCCAGCAGCCACCTAGCGGGGGATACCTACAATGAGCAGTTCTTC
CDR3: CASSHLAGDTYNEQFF

D: NA
J: TRBJ1-4
size: NA
V: TRBV6-5
DNA: TGTGCCAGCAGTTACTCCTCGCAGGGGCGAAGTGAAAAACTGTTTTTT
CDR3: CASSYSSQGRSEKLFF

D: TRBD1
J: TRBJ1-1
size: NA
V: TRBV9
DNA: TGTGCCAGCAGCATTGGGACAGCGGCGAACACTGAAGCTTTCTTT
CDR3: CASSIGTAANTEAFF

D: NA
J: TRBJ2-7
size: NA
V: TRBV7-9
DNA: TGTGCCAGCAGCCCCCCGCGGTGGTACGAGCAGTACTTC
CDR3: CASSPPRWYEQYF

D: TRBD1
J: TRBJ1-2
size: NA
V: TRBV9
DNA: TGTGCCAGCAGCCCGGACAGGGTGGGAGGCTACACCTTC
CDR3: CASSPDRVGGYTF

D: TRBD1
J: TRBJ1-1
size: NA
V: TRBV2
DNA: TGTGCCAGCACTCGACAGGGGAGCATGAACACTGAAGCTTTCTTT
CDR3: CASTRQGSMNTEAFF

D: TRBD1
J: TRBJ1-5
size: NA
V: TRBV19
DNA: TGTGCCAGTAGTATGGGACAGTTAAATCAGCCCCAGCATTTT
CDR3: CASSMGQLNQPQHF

D: NA
J: TRBJ2-7
size: NA
V: TRBV5-1
DNA: TGCGCCAGCAGCTACCGGTATTCTCTCTACGAGCAGTACTTC
CDR3: CASSYRYSLYEQYF

D: TRBD2
J: TRBJ2-1
size: NA
V: TRBV15
DNA: TGTGCCACCAGGGGAGGGGCCAATGAGCAGTTCTTC
CDR3: CATRGGANEQFF

D: NA
J: TRBJ1-5
size: NA
V: TRBV19
DNA: TGTGCCAGTAACCTCGAGTTCGATCAGCCCCAGCATTTT
CDR3: CASNLEFDQPQHF

D: NA
J: TRBJ1-2
size: NA
V: TRBV29-1
DNA: TGCAGCGTTGAAGACCATAATAGGGGCGTAGACCCCTATGGCTACACCTTC
CDR3: CSVEDHNRGVDPYGYTF

D: NA
J: TRBJ1-5
size: once
V: TRBV6-1
DNA: TGTGCCAGCAGTATACTGGGGGGAAACAATCAGCCCCAGCATTTT
CDR3: CASSILGGNNQPQHF

D: TRBD1
J: TRBJ1-1
size: NA
V: TRBV10-3
DNA: TGTGCCATCAGTGCAGTGACAGGGCACACTGAAGCTTTCTTT
CDR3: CAISAVTGHTEAFF

D: NA
J: TRBJ1-1
size: few
V: TRBV2
DNA: TGTGCCAGCAGTGTCACCCAGGGGACCACTGAAGCTTTCTTT
CDR3: CASSVTQGTTEAFF

D: TRBD1
J: TRBJ1-5
size: NA
V: TRBV27
DNA: TGTGCCAGCAGTTTCGGACAGGGGAATCAGCCCCAGCATTTT
CDR3: CASSFGQGNQPQHF

D: NA
J: TRBJ2-3
size: once
V: TRBV9
DNA: TGTGCCAGCAGCCCCAGGGGAGATACGCAGTATTTT
CDR3: CASSPRGDTQYF

D: NA
J: TRBJ1-2
size: NA
V: TRBV13
DNA: TGTGCCAGCAGCGAGGCGGAGGCGGGCTACACCTTC
CDR3: CASSEAEAGYTF

D: NA
J: TRBJ2-3
size: NA
V: TRBV29-1
DNA: TGCAGCGTTAACAGGGGAGGCAGCACAGATACGCAGTATTTT
CDR3: CSVNRGGSTDTQYF

D: NA
J: TRBJ2-7
size: NA
V: TRBV27
DNA: TGTGCCAGCAGCCCCGCGACTGAAACCTACGAGCAGTACTTC
CDR3: CASSPATETYEQYF

D: TRBD1
J: TRBJ1-2
size: NA
V: TRBV7-6
DNA: TGTGCCAGCAGCTTTGGACAGGGGGAAAGGGGCTACACCTTC
CDR3: CASSFGQGERGYTF

D: NA
J: TRBJ2-2
size: once
V: TRBV6-1
DNA: TGTGCCAGCAGTGAAGCTGGCAGAACGAACACCGGGGAGCTGTTTTTT
CDR3: CASSEAGRTNTGELFF

D: NA
J: TRBJ1-5
size: few
V: TRBV5-6
DNA: TGTGCCAGCAGCTTGGCCCGGGGGGGAAATCAGCCCCAGCATTTT
CDR3: CASSLARGGNQPQHF

D: TRBD2
J: TRBJ2-5
size: NA
V: TRBV5-1
DNA: TGCGCCAGCAGCCTGATAGCGGGTGGAGAGACCCAGTACTTC
CDR3: CASSLIAGGETQYF

D: NA
J: TRBJ1-2
size: few
V: TRBV19
DNA: TGTGCCAGTAGTCAGATCTCAAGCGGAGGCTACACCTTC
CDR3: CASSQISSGGYTF